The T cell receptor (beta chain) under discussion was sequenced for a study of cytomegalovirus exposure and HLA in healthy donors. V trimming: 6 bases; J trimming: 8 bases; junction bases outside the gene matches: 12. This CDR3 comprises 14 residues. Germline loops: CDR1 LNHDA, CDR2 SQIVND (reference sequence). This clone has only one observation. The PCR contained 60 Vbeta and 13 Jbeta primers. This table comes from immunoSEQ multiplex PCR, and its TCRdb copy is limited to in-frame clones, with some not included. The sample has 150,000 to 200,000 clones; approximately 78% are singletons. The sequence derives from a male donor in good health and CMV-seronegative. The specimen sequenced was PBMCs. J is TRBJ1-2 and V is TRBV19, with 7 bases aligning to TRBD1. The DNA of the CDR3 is TGTGCCAGTAGCTTATATACAGGGGTGGACGGCTACACCTTC. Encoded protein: CASSLYTGVDGYTF.